One and the same sample provided the 5 T cell receptor beta chains below, sequenced in a study of blood T cell repertoires in COVID-19. Generated by immunoSEQ multiplex PCR, the TCRdb table keeps only in-frame clones and is missing some. In the table there are a few hundred thousand clones, around nine tenths of which are singletons. The sample was PBMCs or T cells enriched from blood (not recorded which). The receptors stem from a woman in her thirties who had recovered from COVID-19.

This chain joins TRBV7-2 and TRBJ2-3, with 10 nucleotides matching TRBD2. From germline, CDR1 is SGHTA and CDR2 FQGNSA. The CDR3 sequence is 14 residues long. J gave up 11 bases and V 3 bases, and 8 bases lay outside the gene matches. In DNA, the CDR3 is TGTGCCAGCAGCTTCGGGACTAGCGAGCCGGAGCAGTATTTT. It is translated as CASSFGTSEPEQYF.

V and J are TRBV15 and TRBJ1-4; 10 bases fit TRBD1. The CDR3 runs to 17 residues. V was pared by 5 bases and J by 8 bases, with 14 bases of the junction left unmatched. CDR1 and CDR2 from the germline V gene are LNHNV and YYDKDF (reference sequence). The CDR3: CATSPRGQGSLGEKLFF. Here the CDR3 DNA reads TGTGCCACCAGCCCCCGGGGACAGGGGAGTCTGGGGGAAAAACTGTTTTTT.

The chain has TRBV27 and TRBJ1-4, with D possibly matching TRBD1 (5 bases). V lost 3 bases to trimming and J lost 5 bases, with 10 bases between them. CDR1 is MNHEY and CDR2 is SMNVEV in the germline V gene (reference sequence). This CDR3 has 14 residues. The CDR3 sequence is CASSFRRGNEKLFF. CDR3 DNA sequence: TGTGCCAGCAGTTTCAGAAGGGGAAATGAAAAACTGTTTTTT.

The chain carries TRBV5-6 and TRBJ2-5; 7 bases are a match to TRBD2. With 4 bases clipped from V and 1 base from J, the junction kept 4 bases outside the gene matches. CDR3 length: 14 residues. CDR1 SGHDT and CDR2 YYEEEE come from the germline V gene. The CDR3: CASSPGGSQETQYF. The CDR3 region has the DNA TGTGCCAGCAGCCCCGGGGGGTCCCAAGAGACCCAGTACTTC.

This chain connects TRBV6-6 to TRBJ2-7; 9 nucleotides match TRBD2. Germline lookup yields CDR1 MNHNY and CDR2 SVGAGI (reference sequence). The CDR3 covers 14 residues. With V trimmed by 3 bases and J by 5 bases, 5 bases remained unmatched. CDR3 amino acids: CASSYSGRLNEQYF. The CDR3 nucleotides are TGTGCCAGCAGTTATAGCGGGAGATTAAACGAGCAGTACTTC.